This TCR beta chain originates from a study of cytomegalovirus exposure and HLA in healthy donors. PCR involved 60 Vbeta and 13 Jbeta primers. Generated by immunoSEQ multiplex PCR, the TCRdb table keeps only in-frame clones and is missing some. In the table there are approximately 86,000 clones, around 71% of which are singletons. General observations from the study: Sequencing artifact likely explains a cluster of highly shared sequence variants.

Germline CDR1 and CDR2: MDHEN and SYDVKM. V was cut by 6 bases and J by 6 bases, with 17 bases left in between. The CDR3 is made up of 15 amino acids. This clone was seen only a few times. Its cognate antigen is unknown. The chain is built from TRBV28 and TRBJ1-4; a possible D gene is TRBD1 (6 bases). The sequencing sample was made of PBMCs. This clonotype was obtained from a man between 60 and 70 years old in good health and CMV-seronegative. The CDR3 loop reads CASSPIGQRDEKLFF. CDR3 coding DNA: TGTGCCAGCAGCCCTATCGGACAGAGAGATGAAAAACTGTTTTTT.